This paragraph reports one T cell receptor (beta chain). The junction does not match germline at one end; this may be a read error. The CDR3 covers 15 residues. Germline-derived CDR1 and CDR2 are MNHNS and SASEGT. Localized lung adenocarcinoma, a non-small cell lung cancer, affected the donors. TCRdb re-called the PCR reads with MiXCR, one entry per CDR3 protein. There are about 5,200 distinct CDR3 sequences in the sample; 50% occur only once, and less than 20% lies in the top ten. The data originate from a study of CD4 and CD8 cells across lung adenocarcinoma regions. The sample consisted of CD4+ T cells from the margin of a lung tumor. This TCR was recovered from a male donor with lung adenocarcinoma. The CD4 and CD8 labels of this study may be unreliable. The V and J genes are TRBV6-1 and TRBJ2-4; either TRBD1 or TRBD2 may fit D (6 bases each). DNA of the CDR3: TGTGCCAGCAGGCAGGGGCGCGGGGATAAAAACACTCAGTACTTC. Its protein product is CASRQGRGDKNTQYF.